This T cell receptor beta chain is from a study of human T cells and chemical hapten exposure. At the level of the study: The variation in per-sample TCR yields arose mainly from small differences in pooled library volumes.

Unique molecular identifiers were affixed to discrete cDNA molecules within the library. TCRdb recomputed calls from the RACE reads with MiXCR, one row per CDR3 protein. Of roughly 380,000 distinct CDR3 sequences in the sample, less than 6.5% were seen once. V lost 5 bases and J lost 0; bases outside the gene matches: 8. Germline V gene data show CDR1 as SEHNR and CDR2 as FQNEAQ (reference sequence). CDR3 size: 18 residues. Time point indicated: pre-sensitization, week 0. Treatment denoted: therapeutic diphenylcyclopropenone sensitization with weekly scalp DPC. This clonotype was seen a few times. The material sequenced was whole blood, taken in connection with sensitization to the hapten diphenylcyclopropenone (DPC). The genes are TRBV7-9 and TRBJ2-1; TRBD2 aligns across 12 bases. This clonotype was sampled from a woman aged 45-65 years with alopecia areata. Some clones in this sample may be carry-over from other donors' samples. The CDR3 region has the DNA TGTGCCAGCAGCGCCGGGACTAGCGGGTGGAGCTCCTACAATGAGCAGTTCTTC. Translated: CASSAGTSGWSSYNEQFF.